This TCR beta chain was observed in a study of T cell repertoires in cytomegalovirus infection. The V and J ends lost 1 base and 7 bases, in that order; junction bases with no gene match: 3. The CDR3 length is 14 residues. Germline CDR1 SGDLS, CDR2 YYNGEE. TCRdb re-called the reads through MiXCR, storing one row per CDR3 protein. The repertoire includes some 920,000 distinct CDR3 sequences, roughly 30% of them detected once, and about 14% sits in the top ten. Comments on this clonotype: Its specificity is not known.

The clonotype comes from a human donor in good health (CMV status not recorded). Some clones in this sample may be carry-over from other donors' samples. The chain joins TRBV9 to TRBJ2-1; 9 nucleotides line up with TRBD1. The sample here was cultured CD8+ T cells from PBMCs, taken from culture after CMV antigen stimulation. This chain's CDR3 is CASSVRDRVNEQFF. The CDR3 region has the DNA TGTGCCAGCAGCGTAAGGGACAGGGTGAATGAGCAGTTCTTC.